This TCR beta chain was recovered during a study of cytomegalovirus exposure and HLA in healthy donors. CDR3 length equals 14 residues. Germline V CDR1 and CDR2: MNHEY, SVGAGI. V was pared by 6 bases and J by 5 bases, with 16 bases between. The study, taken as a whole, reports: Further analysis, carried out later, found HLA-associated TCR beta chains more clonally expanded than equally common other chains. Prediction of most subjects' HLA-A and HLA-B alleles by TCR beta sequences was reportedly accurate. The authors listed approximately 160 TCR beta chains as cytomegalovirus-associated.

Although they were nominally healthy when sampled, donors likely had unrecorded immune exposures. The PCR employed 60 Vbeta primers together with 13 Jbeta primers. Data came from immunoSEQ multiplex PCR; TCRdb stores just in-frame clones and leaves some out. This listing includes some 71,000 clones. With regard to this clone: Its antigen is not identified.

V is TRBV6-5 and J is TRBJ2-5; D perhaps matches TRBD1 (6 bases). The sequenced sample was PBMCs. The TCR was taken from a woman in her twenties or thirties in good health and CMV-seronegative. CDR3 in amino acids: CASSLKTGAETQYF. Here the CDR3 DNA reads TGTGCCAGCAGCCTAAAGACAGGCGCCGAGACCCAGTACTTC.